The 5 T cell receptor beta chains in this list originate from one sample, sequenced in a study of blood T cell repertoires in COVID-19. The method was immunoSEQ multiplex PCR; TCRdb's version includes in-frame clones alone and lacks a portion of them. Here the sample spans roughly 50,000 clones, 70% to 85% being singletons. What was sequenced was peripheral blood. The source is a man aged 55 to 69 with acute or convalescent COVID-19.

The V call is TRBV9, the J call TRBJ2-3, with 13 bases aligning to TRBD2. The junction had 12 bases not matched to a gene; V was cut back by 2 bases and J by 6 bases. The CDR3 contains 18 residues. The germline V gene encodes CDR1 SGDLS and CDR2 YYNGEE. CDR3 residues: CASSVAPTSGRGSDTQYF. Here the CDR3 DNA reads TGTGCCAGCAGCGTCGCCCCCACTAGCGGGAGGGGGTCGGATACGCAGTATTTT. Full variable domain (missing parts from reference TRBV9 and TRBJ2-3): DSGVTQTPKHLITATGQRVTLRCSPRSGDLSVYWYQQSLDQGLQFLIQYYNGEERAKGNILERFSAQQFPDLHSELNLSSLELGDSALYFCASSVAPTSGRGSDTQYFGPGTRLTVL.

This clone has just one count. The rearrangement links TRBV9 to TRBJ2-2; 8 bases are a match to TRBD1. The CDR3 runs 15 residues. J was trimmed by 4 bases and V by 3 bases; bases with no gene match: 5. The germline gives CDR1 SGDLS, CDR2 YYNGEE. The CDR3: CASSAIDRGTGELFF. The CDR3 nucleotides read TGTGCCAGCAGCGCCATTGACAGGGGCACCGGGGAGCTGTTTTTT.

The genes are TRBV2 and TRBJ1-2; possibly TRBD1 for D (5 bases). The CDR3 contains 14 residues. CDR1 is SNHLY and CDR2 is FYNNEI in the germline V gene. V was shortened by 5 bases and J by 4 bases, with 14 bases between the two germline ends. CDR3 loop: CASSTGLAVYGYTF. The CDR3 DNA reads TGTGCCAGCAGTACGGGACTGGCCGTCTATGGCTACACCTTC. The full variable domain, in which reference TRBV2 and TRBJ1-2 provide the parts outside the CDR3, is EPEVTQTPSHQVTQMGQEVILRCVPISNHLYFYWYRQILGQKVEFLVSFYNNEISEKSEIFDDQFSVERPDGSNFTLKIRSTKLEDSAMYFCASSTGLAVYGYTFGSGTRLTVV.

This clone was observed a few times. This chain connects TRBV2 to TRBJ2-3; 11 nucleotides align to TRBD2. Germline CDR1 and CDR2: SNHLY and FYNNEI. The junction had 1 base not matched to a gene; V was cut back by 1 base and J by 1 base. The CDR3 has 16 residues. In nucleotides, the CDR3 is TGTGCCAGCAGTGAAGATAGCGGGAGGGGCACAGATACGCAGTATTTT. This encodes CASSEDSGRGTDTQYF. Complete variable domain (other parts from reference TRBV2 and TRBJ2-3): EPEVTQTPSHQVTQMGQEVILRCVPISNHLYFYWYRQILGQKVEFLVSFYNNEISEKSEIFDDQFSVERPDGSNFTLKIRSTKLEDSAMYFCASSEDSGRGTDTQYFGPGTRLTVL.

The rearrangement joins TRBV5-6 to TRBJ2-1; 7 nucleotides line up with TRBD1. Germline V gives CDR1 SGHDT, CDR2 YYEEEE. CDR3 length: 14 amino acids. V lost 3 bases to trimming and J lost 10 bases; unmatched junction nucleotides: 10. The CDR3 DNA reads TGTGCCAGCAGCTGGATCGACAGGGTGGACGAGCAGTTCTTC. Translation gives CASSWIDRVDEQFF. Based on the CDR3 plus reference TRBV5-6 and TRBJ2-1, the full variable domain is DAGVTQSPTHLIKTRGQQVTLRCSPKSGHDTVSWYQQALGQGPQFIFQYYEEEERQRGNFPDRFSGHQFPNYSSELNVNALLLGDSALYLCASSWIDRVDEQFFGPGTRLTVL.